Listed below are T cell receptor beta chains from one sample, sequenced in a study of T cell responses to AZD1222 COVID-19 vaccine. Here immunoSEQ multiplex PCR was the method, and the copy in TCRdb shows in-frame clones only, minus some. The sample records around 100,000 clones, around 95% being singletons. The sample in question was peripheral blood, obtained on day 0 of AZD1222 vaccination. The source of these receptors is an adult in good health. Each CDR3 is given with its conserved first and last residue. The D gene is left open where the match is weak.

j_gene,v_gene,d_gene,CDR3aa
TRBJ1-2,TRBV18,-,CASSPYSRDGYTF
TRBJ2-7,TRBV27,-,CASNALTAPYEQYF
TRBJ1-4,TRBV23-1,TRBD1,CASSHRTGEEEKLFF
TRBJ2-3,TRBV5-1,TRBD2,CASSLGLAADMDTQYF
TRBJ1-5,TRBV3-1/TRBV3-2,-,CASSQAHSNNQPQHF
TRBJ2-1,TRBV7-9,-,CASNGPGYNEQFF
TRBJ1-5,TRBV6-5,-,CASLERGIVQPQHF
TRBJ2-7,TRBV7-2,-,CASSSGLLPYEQYF
TRBJ1-2,TRBV6-5,-,CASSKHAGYGYTF
TRBJ2-7,TRBV27,-,CASSLTGGHRYEQYF
TRBJ1-6,TRBV6-4,-,CASSEEGLGPLHF
TRBJ1-5,TRBV21-1,-,CASSKATRILNTGNQPQHF
TRBJ2-1,TRBV7-9,-,CASSLRQGGEQFF
TRBJ1-3,TRBV6-4,-,CASRARGNTIYF
TRBJ2-3,TRBV3-1/TRBV3-2,-,CASSPGRGVADTQYF
TRBJ1-1,TRBV21-1,-,CASSKDWTGTTEAFF
TRBJ1-2,TRBV28,TRBD1,CASSLRDRNYGYTF
TRBJ1-5,TRBV2,TRBD1,CASSYDRGHNQPQHF
TRBJ2-7,TRBV4-1,-,CASSLASSGFYEQYF
TRBJ1-1,TRBV29-1,-,CSASWGRDTEAFF
TRBJ1-2,TRBV6-5,-,CASSSVTYSSGYTF
TRBJ1-2,TRBV18,TRBD1,CASSPGTGGAVGGYTF
TRBJ1-2,TRBV5-1,TRBD1,CASSLASGGMAYGYTF
TRBJ2-1,TRBV23-1,TRBD2,CASRGWSGRNEQFF
TRBJ1-2,TRBV6-5,-,CASRSPQDSSIYTF
TRBJ1-6,TRBV5-1,-,CASSSKSSYNSPLHF
TRBJ1-2,TRBV6-8,-,CASTQGTSYGYTF
TRBJ1-3,TRBV19,-,CASRERGSGNTIYF
TRBJ1-2,TRBV28,-,CASSPPQGTYGYTF
TRBJ1-6,TRBV7-6,-,CASSLGPSRANSPLHF
TRBJ1-5,TRBV7-9,TRBD1,CASSLPGQNQPQHF
TRBJ1-5,TRBV19,-,CASSIAVGRASNQPQHF
TRBJ1-6,TRBV9,-,CASSVEGMTPLHF
TRBJ1-2,TRBV7-9,TRBD1,CASSPDRAAYGYTF
TRBJ2-3,TRBV6-1,-,CASSDSSGGADTQYF
TRBJ2-7,TRBV6-1,-,CASSETGQTYEQYF
TRBJ2-7,TRBV5-4,-,CASSFSGAYEQYF
TRBJ2-4,TRBV19,-,CASSIWGGVPKNIQYF